A single sample gave rise to the 13 T cell receptor beta chains below, sequenced in a study of CD8+ T cells in alopecia areata (dated by TCRdb to about 2018). The protocol used for the library was the immunoSEQ multiplex PCR assay. For TCR sequencing, RNA was extracted from every sample and reverse transcribed into cDNA to serve as template. Held by TCRdb, this immuneACCESS table contains in-frame sequences only and omits some clones. Under half of the omission traces to an unresolved V gene where checked; the cause of the rest is unknown. This sample is represented by about 140,000 clones; around 49% of them were singletons. More than 0.95% of the sample is in the top ten clones. The sample's time point label, decoded: baseline before oral tofacitinib. The specimen comprised CD4+ T cells sorted from blood, sampled at week 0. The receptors originated from a human donor with alopecia areata.

This chain joins TRBV7-9 and TRBJ1-2; 7 bases are shared with TRBD1. CDR1 and CDR2 from the germline V gene are SEHNR and FQNEAQ (reference sequence). J was trimmed by 5 bases and V by 1 base; bases with no gene match: 7. The CDR3 contains 15 residues. The CDR3 DNA follows: TGTGCCAGCAGCTTAGATGCACAGGGGCCATATGGCTACACCTTC. It translates to CASSLDAQGPYGYTF.

This chain joins TRBV30 and TRBJ2-6; D not certain. The CDR3 contains 13 residues. Trimming stripped 4 bases from V and 4 bases from J, with 8 bases between. The germline V gene encodes CDR1 GTSNPN and CDR2 SVGIG (reference sequence). CDR3 nucleotide sequence: TGTGCCTGGACCATCTCCGGGGCCAACGTCCTGACTTTC. Translated, it gives CAWTISGANVLTF.

This clone was detected only once. The CDR3: CASSQDGGKQETQYF. Written as DNA, the CDR3 is TGCGCCAGCAGCCAAGATGGGGGCAAGCAAGAGACCCAGTACTTC. The chain combines TRBV4-3 with TRBJ2-5; D is perhaps TRBD1 (6 bases). The CDR3 totals 15 residues. V gave up 0 bases and J gave up 2 bases, with 10 bases separating them. Looked up from germline, CDR1 is LGHNA and CDR2 is YSLEER.

The table lists this clone with a few counts. This chain joins TRBV11-2 and TRBJ2-3; D call uncertain. V was cut by 3 bases and J by 5 bases, with 15 bases left in between. CDR1 is SGHAT and CDR2 is FQNNGV in the germline V gene. The CDR3 totals 15 residues. The CDR3 here is CASSLNPPGKDTQYF. The CDR3 coding sequence is TGTGCCAGCAGCTTGAACCCCCCTGGGAAAGATACGCAGTATTTT. The whole variable domain, remainder taken from reference TRBV11-2 and TRBJ2-3, is EAGVAQSPRYKIIEKRQSVAFWCNPISGHATLYWYQQILGQGPKLLIQFQNNGVVDDSQLPKDRFSAERLKGVDSTLKIQPAKLEDSAVYLCASSLNPPGKDTQYFGPGTRLTVL.

The chain links TRBV29-1 to TRBJ2-7; D is perhaps TRBD2 (6 bases). The V end was cut by 0 bases, the J end by 0 bases, with 15 bases between. The CDR3 is 16 residues long. Germline CDR1 is SQVTM and CDR2 is ANQGSEA. The CDR3, as DNA: TGCAGCGTTGAAGAGGGGGGACTGCTCAGCTCCTACGAGCAGTACTTC. As protein: CSVEEGGLLSSYEQYF.

The rearrangement links TRBV4-1 to TRBJ1-1; D remains unclear. The CDR3 spans 16 residues. Deletions cut 0 bases from V and 5 bases from J, with 16 bases between. Germline CDR1 reads MGHRA; CDR2 reads YSYEKL. For the CDR3, the DNA is TGCGCCAGCAGCCAAGATCGCGGTGCATCGTGGACTGAAGCTTTCTTT. This codes for CASSQDRGASWTEAFF.

V gene TRBV20-1 combines with J gene TRBJ2-1, with no clear D. The germline gives CDR1 DFQATT, CDR2 SNEGSKA (reference sequence). CDR3 size: 11 residues. The V end lost 6 bases, the J end lost 5 bases, and 8 bases lay between the germline ends. In DNA form, the CDR3 reads TGCAGTGCCACCGAACACAATGAGCAGTTCTTC. Its translation is CSATEHNEQFF.

V is TRBV30 and J is TRBJ2-1, with D possibly TRBD2 on 7 matching bases. Deletions cut 2 bases from V and 1 base from J, with 9 bases between. The CDR3 loop spans 14 amino acids. The germline V gene encodes CDR1 GTSNPN and CDR2 SVGIG (reference sequence). The CDR3 DNA is TGTGCCTGGAGTCGGGGGGCATCCTACAATGAGCAGTTCTTC. Protein sequence: CAWSRGASYNEQFF.

DNA for the CDR3: TGTGCCAGCAGTAGAACCTCAGGATTAGCTGGGGCCAACGTCCTGACTTTC. Translating it yields CASSRTSGLAGANVLTF. V and J are TRBV7-9 and TRBJ2-6; D unclear. The CDR3 extends over 17 amino acids. V gave up 6 bases and J gave up 2 bases, with 17 bases separating them. Germline V CDR1 and CDR2: SEHNR, FQNEAQ (reference sequence).

This clone was counted a few times. CDR3 loop: CASSTYRENTEAFF. CDR3 nucleotides: TGTGCCAGCAGCACCTACAGGGAGAACACTGAAGCTTTCTTT. The chain links TRBV7-2 to TRBJ1-1, with D perhaps matching TRBD1 (6 bases). This CDR3 is built from 14 residues. The germline V and J ends were trimmed by 5 bases and 1 base, with 11 bases remaining between them. Germline-derived CDR1 and CDR2 are SGHTA and FQGNSA.

This clone was counted ten times or more. The J gene is TRBJ2-7, the V gene TRBV5-1; possible D gene TRBD2, 6 bases. The V and J ends lost 2 bases and 7 bases respectively, with 10 bases between them. The CDR3 extends over 12 amino acids. CDR1 is SGHRS and CDR2 is YFSETQ in the germline V gene. CDR3 in DNA: TGCGCCAGCAGCTTCGTTGGGGGGGAGCAGTACTTC. Encoded protein: CASSFVGGEQYF.

The chain has TRBV7-3 and TRBJ2-5, with a weak D call TRBD2 (5 bases). The CDR3 spans 13 residues. Between the trimmed V and J ends, which lost 5 bases and 4 bases, there was a span of 11 bases. The germline V gene has CDR1 SGHTA and CDR2 FQGTGA. The DNA of the CDR3 is TGTGCCAGCAGCCCAACTAGAGGAGAGACCCAGTACTTC. Protein sequence: CASSPTRGETQYF.

This clone has more than one count but fewer than ten. The rearrangement uses TRBV27 and TRBJ2-7, with D possibly TRBD1 on 6 matching bases. With 0 bases removed from V and 2 bases from J, the gap between germline ends came to 8 bases. Germline V gives CDR1 MNHEY, CDR2 SMNVEV (reference sequence). The CDR3 runs to 14 residues. CDR3 residues: CASSLSRGPYEQYF. Here the CDR3 DNA reads TGTGCCAGCAGTTTATCCAGGGGCCCCTACGAGCAGTACTTC.